One sample yielded the 14 T cell receptor beta chains listed below, sequenced in a study of T cells after yellow fever vaccination. TCRdb itself ran the 5' RACE reads through MiXCR, one entry per CDR3 protein. The table has 450,000 to 550,000 distinct CDR3 sequences, 15% to 20% seen once. Sequenced material: PBMCs, taken 15 days after the yellow fever booster vaccination. The source is a young man who received the YFV17D yellow fever vaccine.

The V and J genes are TRBV12-3 or TRBV12-4 and TRBJ2-5, with 10 bases lining up with TRBD2. Germline trimming cut 1 base from V and 5 bases from J; bases unmatched to any gene: 4. The CDR3 sequence is 15 residues long. The CDR3 reads CASSLGSGRWETQYF. CDR3 coding DNA: TGTGCCAGCAGTTTAGGTAGCGGGAGGTGGGAGACCCAGTACTTC.

This clonotype was picked up a small number of times. This chain connects TRBV28 to TRBJ2-7; unclear D gene. V lost 3 bases to trimming and J lost 7 bases, with 10 bases between them. CDR1 MDHEN and CDR2 SYDVKM come from the germline V gene. This CDR3 region has 12 residues. Here the CDR3 reads CASSFALTEQYF. In nucleotides, the CDR3 is TGTGCCAGCAGTTTTGCCCTAACGGAGCAGTACTTC.

This chain joins TRBV12-3 or TRBV12-4 and TRBJ1-2; 7 bases agree with TRBD1. This CDR3 contains 13 residues. Unmatched junction bases numbered 9, after V lost 6 bases and J lost 8 bases. The CDR3 nucleotides read TGTGCCAGCAGGGGACAGCGTTTTACCGGCTACACCTTC. Protein sequence: CASRGQRFTGYTF.

This clonotype was seen a handful of times. The gene calls are TRBV12-3 or TRBV12-4 and TRBJ2-1; possibly TRBD2 for D (6 bases). The CDR3 contains 16 residues. V lost 5 bases and J lost 3, with 17 bases in between. The CDR3 loop reads CASSGDGSGNYNEQFF. The CDR3 coding sequence is TGTGCCAGCAGTGGTGATGGTAGCGGTAACTACAATGAGCAGTTCTTC.

This chain joins TRBV18 and TRBJ2-7; D unclear. The length of the CDR3 is 14 residues. CDR1 and CDR2 from the germline V gene are KGHSH and LQKENI. V was trimmed by 3 bases and J by 3 bases, leaving 12 bases between them. Here the CDR3 reads CASSPRTESYEQYF. The CDR3 bases are TGTGCCAGCTCACCTCGGACGGAGAGCTACGAGCAGTACTTC.

CDR3 in amino acids: CASSFKTGIYEQYF. CDR3 nucleotide sequence: TGTGCCAGCAGCTTCAAGACCGGAATTTACGAGCAGTACTTC. The J gene is TRBJ2-7, the V gene TRBV7-2; D is unresolved. V was trimmed by 3 bases and J by 4 bases, leaving 13 bases between them. Germline V gives CDR1 SGHTA, CDR2 FQGNSA. The CDR3 loop spans 14 amino acids. The entire variable domain, with the rest obtained from reference TRBV7-2 and TRBJ2-7, is as follows: GAGVSQSPSNKVTEKGKDVELRCDPISGHTALYWYRQSLGQGLEFLIYFQGNSAPDKSGLPSDRFSAERTGGSVSTLTIQRTQQEDSAVYLCASSFKTGIYEQYFGPGTRLTVT.

This clonotype has a count of ten or more. The chain carries TRBV3-1 and TRBJ2-2; 7 nucleotides match TRBD1. The CDR3 spans 15 residues. Germline CDR1 is LGHDT and CDR2 is YNNKEL (reference sequence). The V segment lost 3 bases and the J segment 3 bases; nucleotides outside the gene matches: 4. The CDR3: CASSQRQGYTGELFF. The DNA of the CDR3 is TGTGCCAGCAGCCAGAGACAGGGATACACCGGGGAGCTGTTTTTT.

V is TRBV24-1 and J is TRBJ2-3; 8 positions match TRBD1. Germline V gene data show CDR1 as KGHDR and CDR2 as SFDVKD. The CDR3 has 17 residues. V was pared by 4 bases and J by 5 bases, with 13 bases of the junction left unmatched. This CDR3 is CATSETRGRGPGDTQYF. CDR3 in DNA: TGTGCCACCAGTGAAACCAGAGGCAGGGGGCCGGGAGATACGCAGTATTTT.

This clonotype was detected only a few times. V gene TRBV20-1 combines with J gene TRBJ1-5, with unresolved D. The CDR3 runs 13 residues. V lost 6 bases, J lost 7 bases, and 16 bases lay in between. Germline CDR1 and CDR2: DFQATT and SNEGSKA (reference sequence). CDR3 bases: TGCAGTGCAGCTCAAGGCCCTGTGCAGCCCCAGCATTTT. Protein: CSAAQGPVQPQHF.

The rearrangement uses TRBV24-1 and TRBJ2-5; no clear D gene. Germline V gene sequence: CDR1 KGHDR, CDR2 SFDVKD. The CDR3 sequence is 12 residues long. Trimming took 4 bases from V and 3 from J, leaving 5 bases between them. For the CDR3, the DNA is TGTGCCACCAGTGACCCAAAAGAGACCCAGTACTTC. Protein: CATSDPKETQYF.

In its sample, this clonotype was seen a few times. The rearrangement uses TRBV20-1 and TRBJ1-1; D unclear. Germline values: CDR1 DFQATT, CDR2 SNEGSKA (reference sequence). The CDR3 has 13 residues. Trimming shortened V by 0 bases and J by 5 bases, and 10 bases separated the two germline ends. CDR3 amino acids: CSARDQTRTEAFF. CDR3 bases: TGCAGTGCTAGAGATCAAACGAGGACTGAAGCTTTCTTT.

The chain is built from TRBV3-1 and TRBJ2-7, with D perhaps TRBD2 (5 bases). Trimming left V 2 bases short and J 2 bases short, with 7 bases between. Looked up from germline, CDR1 is LGHDT and CDR2 is YNNKEL (reference sequence). The CDR3 has 13 residues. The CDR3 region has the DNA TGTGCCAGCAGCCAAACTAGAGCCTACGAGCAGTACTTC. Translated, it gives CASSQTRAYEQYF.

The genes are TRBV15 and TRBJ2-7, with D uncertain. V was shortened by 3 bases and J by 2 bases, with 11 bases between the two germline ends. Germline CDR1 LNHNV, CDR2 YYDKDF (reference sequence). The CDR3 contains 14 residues. The CDR3 loop is CATSSSVDPYEQYF. CDR3 nucleotides: TGTGCCACCAGCAGTTCGGTTGACCCCTACGAGCAGTACTTC.

The genes are TRBV7-9 and TRBJ1-2; D is unresolved. Deletions cut 4 bases from V and 0 bases from J, with 9 bases between. This CDR3 region has 14 residues. CDR1 SEHNR and CDR2 FQNEAQ come from the germline V gene (reference sequence). CDR3 in DNA: TGTGCCAGCAGCTGGCCACCAACTAACTATGGCTACACCTTC. Translated: CASSWPPTNYGYTF. Drawing the rest from reference TRBV7-9 and TRBJ1-2, the complete variable domain is DTGVSQNPRHKITKRGQNVTFRCDPISEHNRLYWYRQTLGQGPEFLTYFQNEAQLEKSRLLSDRFSAERPKGSFSTLEIQRTEQGDSAMYLCASSWPPTNYGYTFGSGTRLTVV.